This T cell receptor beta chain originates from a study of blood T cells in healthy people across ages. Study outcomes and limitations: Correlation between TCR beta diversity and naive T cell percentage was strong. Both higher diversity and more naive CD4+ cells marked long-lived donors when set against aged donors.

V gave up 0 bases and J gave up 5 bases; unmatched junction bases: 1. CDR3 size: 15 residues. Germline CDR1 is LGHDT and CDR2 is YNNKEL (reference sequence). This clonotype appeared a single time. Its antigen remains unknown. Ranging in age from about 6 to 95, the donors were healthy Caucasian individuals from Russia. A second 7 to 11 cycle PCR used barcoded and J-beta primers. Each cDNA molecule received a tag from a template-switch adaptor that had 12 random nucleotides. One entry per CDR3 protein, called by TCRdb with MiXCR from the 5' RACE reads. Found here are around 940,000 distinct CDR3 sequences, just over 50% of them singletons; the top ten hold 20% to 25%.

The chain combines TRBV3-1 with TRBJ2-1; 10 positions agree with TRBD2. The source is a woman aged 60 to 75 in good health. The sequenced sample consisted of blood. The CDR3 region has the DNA TGTGCCAGCAGCCAAGACACTAGCGGGAACAATGAGCAGTTCTTC. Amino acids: CASSQDTSGNNEQFF.